This note documents a single T cell receptor beta chain sequence. Per the original methods: Amplification of reference gene primers was used by the study to estimate nucleated cell counts. The assay was immunoSEQ multiplex PCR, and TCRdb's table has in-frame clones only and misses some. V and J calls and clone size come straight from that table; D and trimming were deduced from the DNA. The sample lists approximately 350,000 clones; 70% to 90% were seen once. The CDR3 is 19 amino acids. Germline lookup yields CDR1 SGHAT and CDR2 FQNNGV. After removal of 4 bases from V and 0 bases from J, the junction contained 12 bases not matched to a gene. Seattle researchers signed up patients amid active infection and tracked them longitudinally. This record belongs to a study of blood T cell repertoires in COVID-19. Study in general: T cells, B-cell-depleted T cells, or PBMCs supplied cDNA or gDNA.

Sequencing was done on a sample of peripheral blood. J is TRBJ2-3 and V is TRBV11-2; TRBD2 matches at 11 bases. This receptor was obtained from a woman aged 60-75 years with COVID-19, enrolled during active disease. The DNA of the CDR3 is TGTGCCAGCAGCTCGGCCCTGGGGCTAGCGGGGGGTAGCACAGATACGCAGTATTTT. Its protein product is CASSSALGLAGGSTDTQYF.